The source of this T cell receptor (beta chain) is a study of cytomegalovirus exposure and HLA in healthy donors. The CDR3 sequence is 14 residues long. Germline V gene data show CDR1 as MNHEY and CDR2 as SMNVEV (reference sequence). The trim removed 8 bases at V and 7 bases at J, leaving 12 bases unmatched. The PCR made use of 60 Vbeta and 13 Jbeta primers. Clones were read by immunoSEQ multiplex PCR, and TCRdb kept only the in-frame ones, dropping some. This sample yields under 200,000 clones, of which about 63% are seen a single time; 2.8% belongs to the top ten. J is TRBJ2-7 and V is TRBV27, with 9 bases identical to TRBD2. The TCR was taken from a woman aged 40 to 55 in good health and CMV-seropositive. What was sequenced was PBMCs. The CDR3 DNA sequence: TGTGCCAGCTGGGGAGCGGGAGGCGTAAAGGAGCAGTACTTC. The encoded protein is CASWGAGGVKEQYF.